The 29 T cell receptor beta chains below were found in one sample sequenced in a study of T cell changes during pregnancy in multiple sclerosis. The table came from immunoSEQ multiplex PCR; TCRdb's copy has only in-frame clones and leaves some out. The table has just under 80,000 clones, roughly 95% seen once. The sample consisted of peripheral blood, taken in the second trimester of pregnancy. The receptors stem from a female donor in good health, enrolled as a control in a pregnancy study.

Written as DNA, the CDR3 is TGTGCCAGCAGTTTCCTCGACGAGCAGTACTTC. It codes for CASSFLDEQYF. The chain combines TRBV27 with TRBJ2-7; D uncertain. The CDR3 spans 11 residues. Germline V gene sequence: CDR1 MNHEY, CDR2 SMNVEV (reference sequence). The V and J ends lost 3 bases and 5 bases respectively, with 5 bases between them.

The chain employs TRBV19 and TRBJ1-1, with a possible D match to TRBD1 (6 bases). V lost 5 bases and J lost 4, with 17 bases in between. Germline V gives CDR1 LNHDA, CDR2 SQIVND (reference sequence). The CDR3 contains 15 residues. CDR3 DNA: TGTGCCAGTAGTTCAACCGGGACACCTTTCACTGAAGCTTTCTTT. Translation gives CASSSTGTPFTEAFF.

The chain has TRBV13 and TRBJ2-6; D not certain. In germline, CDR1 is PRHDT, CDR2 FYEKMQ (reference sequence). The ends were cut back, 0 bases at V and 1 base at J, with 4 bases in the middle. The CDR3 has 15 residues. CDR3 protein: CASSLGHSGANVLTF. The DNA of the CDR3 is TGTGCCAGCAGCTTAGGCCATTCTGGGGCCAACGTCCTGACTTTC.

The chain recombines TRBV6-5 with TRBJ1-1; a weak D match, TRBD1 (5 bases). The CDR3 totals 11 residues. The V end was cut by 11 bases, the J end by 2 bases, with 9 bases between. The V gene's germline CDR1 is MNHEY and CDR2 SVGAGI. In nucleotides, the CDR3 is TGTGCCGTGGGGGGAAACACTGAAGCTTTCTTT. Amino acids: CAVGGNTEAFF.

J is TRBJ1-6 and V is TRBV7-9, with D unresolved. V dropped 2 bases and J dropped 9 bases, with 5 bases sitting between them. CDR3 length equals 12 residues. Germline V gives CDR1 SEHNR, CDR2 FQNEAQ (reference sequence). The CDR3 sequence: CASSLTPSPLHF. The CDR3 DNA sequence: TGTGCCAGCAGCTTAACACCTTCACCCCTCCACTTT.

The genes are TRBV7-9 and TRBJ1-2; D remains ambiguous. The V gene's germline CDR1 is SEHNR and CDR2 FQNEAQ (reference sequence). CDR3 length: 13 residues. V was trimmed by 8 bases and J by 4 bases, leaving 14 bases between them. The CDR3 here is CASGPGGLYGYTF. CDR3 DNA sequence: TGTGCCAGCGGTCCCGGAGGCCTCTATGGCTACACCTTC.

The count of this clone is one. The gene calls are TRBV2 and TRBJ2-5, with 12 bases fitting TRBD2. This CDR3 spans 20 amino acids. The V segment lost 2 bases and the J segment 5 bases; nucleotides outside the gene matches: 18. Germline V CDR1 and CDR2: SNHLY, FYNNEI. CDR3: CASSESGLAGGPGGSETQYF. CDR3 sequence (DNA): TGTGCCAGCAGTGAATCGGGGCTAGCGGGGGGGCCCGGGGGCTCTGAGACCCAGTACTTC.

The chain couples TRBV6-5 to TRBJ1-2, with 10 bases lining up with TRBD1. This CDR3 contains 15 residues. Looked up from germline, CDR1 is MNHEY and CDR2 is SVGAGI. Losses at the gene ends were 4 bases for V and 6 bases for J; bases not matched to a gene: 8. Written as DNA, the CDR3 is TGTGCCAGCAGTTGGACAGGGGGGAAAGGAGATGGCTACACCTTC. Translation gives CASSWTGGKGDGYTF.

The chain joins TRBV7-8 to TRBJ2-1; TRBD2 aligns across 12 bases. Germline V gene sequence: CDR1 SGHVS, CDR2 FQNEAQ. This CDR3 has 17 amino acids. The ends lost 5 bases at V and 2 bases at J; junction bases unmatched: 7. The CDR3 loop reads CASSLLAGGLTYNEQFF. The DNA for the CDR3 is TGTGCCAGCAGCCTACTAGCGGGGGGATTAACCTACAATGAGCAGTTCTTC.

The rearrangement joins TRBV10-3 to TRBJ1-2; 8 positions match TRBD1. The length of the CDR3 is 13 residues. Trimming cost V 6 bases and J 2 bases; bases outside gene matches: 2. Germline assignment: CDR1 ENHRY and CDR2 SYGVKD. CDR3 region: CAIRDRENYGYTF. Written as DNA, the CDR3 is TGTGCCATCAGGGACAGGGAGAACTATGGCTACACCTTC.

The chain carries TRBV27 and TRBJ1-6; D remains ambiguous. V lost 1 base and J lost 14, with 9 bases in between. The CDR3 length is 12 residues. Germline V gene lookup returns CDR1 MNHEY and CDR2 SMNVEV (reference sequence). CDR3 sequence reads: CASSLLESTLHF. The CDR3 coding sequence is TGTGCCAGCAGTTTATTGGAGTCCACCCTCCACTTT.

This sequence joins TRBV16 and TRBJ2-7; TRBD2 matches at 8 bases. The CDR3 totals 15 residues. J gave up 1 base and V 5 bases, and 7 bases lay outside the gene matches. Germline assignment: CDR1 KGHSY and CDR2 FQNENV. The CDR3 region is CASSSAGDLSYEQYF. CDR3 in DNA: TGTGCCAGCAGCTCAGCGGGGGATCTTTCCTACGAGCAGTACTTC.

The chain couples TRBV4-3 to TRBJ1-3; a weak D match, TRBD1 (5 bases). The CDR3 is 17 amino acids. Deletions cut 1 base from V and 3 bases from J, with 16 bases between. Germline V gene sequence: CDR1 LGHNA, CDR2 YSLEER. CDR3 amino acids: CASSQGVGGKIGNTIYF. For the CDR3, the DNA is TGCGCCAGCAGCCAAGGGGTTGGGGGGAAGATTGGAAACACCATATATTTT.

The V and J genes are TRBV2 and TRBJ2-2, with TRBD2 matching 8 bases. Germline V lookup: CDR1 SNHLY, CDR2 FYNNEI. V lost 5 bases, J lost 4 bases, and 9 bases stayed unmatched. The length of the CDR3 is 16 residues. The CDR3 sequence: CASSYGRGGGTGELFF. The CDR3, as DNA: TGTGCCAGCAGTTACGGGAGGGGAGGAGGCACCGGGGAGCTGTTTTTT. Variable domain in full (rest from reference TRBV2 and TRBJ2-2): EPEVTQTPSHQVTQMGQEVILRCVPISNHLYFYWYRQILGQKVEFLVSFYNNEISEKSEIFDDQFSVERPDGSNFTLKIRSTKLEDSAMYFCASSYGRGGGTGELFFGEGSRLTVL.

The chain combines TRBV6-1 with TRBJ1-5; TRBD1 is a possible D gene (6 bases). Trimming took off 7 bases at V and 7 bases at J, with 17 bases between the two ends. This CDR3 contains 14 residues. Germline CDR1 is MNHNS and CDR2 is SASEGT. The CDR3 DNA reads as TGTGCCAGCACCACCTCTGTGAGGGGGCAGCCCCAGCATTTT. Translating it yields CASTTSVRGQPQHF.

This sequence joins TRBV7-9 and TRBJ1-2; 12 nucleotides line up with TRBD1. Germline V CDR1 and CDR2: SEHNR, FQNEAQ (reference sequence). This CDR3 is 14 amino acids long. The trim removed 5 bases at V and 7 bases at J, leaving 5 bases unmatched. The CDR3 loop reads CASSAGQGALGYTF. CDR3 in DNA: TGTGCCAGCAGCGCGGGACAGGGGGCGCTTGGCTACACCTTC.

A remark on this clone: Other DNA sequences in the same sample also yield this CDR3. The V and J genes are TRBV6-5 and TRBJ2-7; D not certain. The CDR3 is 11 amino acids. Trimming pared 8 bases from V and 4 bases from J, leaving 9 bases between. The germline V gene encodes CDR1 MNHEY and CDR2 SVGAGI. CDR3 nucleotides: TGTGCCAGCGGCTTTCAATACGAGCAGTACTTC. Encoded protein: CASGFQYEQYF.

CDR3 sequence: CASSLSNNRDGYTF. In DNA, the CDR3 is TGTGCCAGCAGCTTATCTAACAACAGGGATGGCTACACCTTC. This chain links TRBV11-3 with TRBJ1-2, with D maybe TRBD1 (6 bases). CDR1 is SGHNT, CDR2 YENEEA, per germline. The germline V and J ends were trimmed by 2 bases and 6 bases, with 13 bases remaining between them. The CDR3 runs to 14 residues.

CDR3 DNA: TGCGCCAGCAGCCAAGAAGTGTCCAGATCCCTCCACTTT. It is translated as CASSQEVSRSLHF. The chain joins TRBV4-1 to TRBJ1-6; D gene uncertain. V lost 0 bases to trimming and J lost 14 bases, with 11 bases between them. Germline V gives CDR1 MGHRA, CDR2 YSYEKL. The CDR3 is made up of 13 amino acids.

This clone has only one observation. The V gene is TRBV2, the J gene TRBJ1-2, with D possibly TRBD1 on 6 matching bases. This CDR3 contains 14 residues. The V gene lost 3 bases and the J gene lost 9 bases, with 17 bases spanning the gap. In germline, CDR1 is SNHLY, CDR2 FYNNEI. The CDR3 spells CASSERAGGGRYTF. The CDR3 region has the DNA TGTGCCAGCAGTGAGAGGGCGGGGGGCGGACGCTACACCTTC.

The chain recombines TRBV7-9 with TRBJ2-2; D possibly corresponds to TRBD2 (5 bases). Trimming took 1 base from V and 6 from J, leaving 15 bases between them. The germline CDR1 and CDR2 sequences are SEHNR and FQNEAQ (reference sequence). The CDR3 is 16 amino acids. The CDR3 bases are TGTGCCAGCAGCTTAGACCCGGGGATCATCGCCGGGGAGCTGTTTTTT. It is translated as CASSLDPGIIAGELFF.

The chain links TRBV10-3 to TRBJ1-1; D call uncertain. The germline gives CDR1 ENHRY, CDR2 SYGVKD. The CDR3 length is 15 residues. Trimming stripped 3 bases from V and 4 bases from J, with 15 bases between. The CDR3 protein is CAISEGEGVSTEAFF. In nucleotides, the CDR3 is TGTGCCATCAGTGAAGGCGAAGGAGTAAGCACTGAAGCTTTCTTT.

J is TRBJ2-7 and V is TRBV27, with 7 bases fitting TRBD1. The germline CDR1 and CDR2 sequences are MNHEY and SMNVEV (reference sequence). The V and J ends lost 6 bases and 2 bases, in that order; junction bases with no gene match: 10. CDR3 length: 15 amino acids. The CDR3 here is CASRRQGLSPYEQYF. CDR3 nucleotide sequence: TGTGCCAGCAGAAGACAGGGCCTGAGCCCCTACGAGCAGTACTTC.

The chain uses TRBV6-1 and TRBJ2-3, with TRBD2 matching over 14 bases. After removal of 1 base from V and 3 bases from J, the junction contained 3 bases not matched to a gene. The germline gives CDR1 MNHNS, CDR2 SASEGT. The CDR3 spans 17 residues. CDR3 DNA sequence: TGTGCCAGCAGTGAAGGACTAGCGGGGGGGATAACAGATACGCAGTATTTT. Protein sequence: CASSEGLAGGITDTQYF.

The chain combines TRBV30 with TRBJ1-1; the D gene is possibly TRBD1 (6 bases). The germline CDR1 and CDR2 sequences are GTSNPN and SVGIG (reference sequence). Trimming took 4 bases from V and 5 from J, leaving 17 bases between them. The CDR3 extends over 14 amino acids. CDR3 coding DNA: TGTGCCTGGAACAGAATGAGGGGGTTGACTGAAGCTTTCTTT. This gives the protein CAWNRMRGLTEAFF.

The chain uses TRBV13 and TRBJ2-3; 9 bases agree with TRBD2. CDR1 PRHDT and CDR2 FYEKMQ come from the germline V gene (reference sequence). V was clipped by 4 bases and J by 3 bases; unmatched bases: 8. The CDR3 contains 16 residues. The CDR3 reads CASSSPSGASTDTQYF. The CDR3 DNA reads TGTGCCAGCAGCTCCCCTAGCGGGGCCAGTACAGATACGCAGTATTTT. Based on the CDR3 plus reference TRBV13 and TRBJ2-3, the full variable domain is AAGVIQSPRHLIKEKRETATLKCYPIPRHDTVYWYQQGPGQDPQFLISFYEKMQSDKGSIPDRFSAQQFSDYHSELNMSSLELGDSALYFCASSSPSGASTDTQYFGPGTRLTVL.

The chain links TRBV7-9 to TRBJ1-5; D perhaps matches TRBD1 (5 bases). The CDR3 runs to 16 residues. Germline V lookup: CDR1 SEHNR, CDR2 FQNEAQ (reference sequence). The germline V and J ends were trimmed by 4 bases and 0 bases, with 13 bases remaining between them. The CDR3 loop reads CASSSGDVLSNQPQHF. CDR3 bases: TGTGCCAGCAGCTCGGGGGACGTCCTTAGCAATCAGCCCCAGCATTTT. The full variable domain, in which reference TRBV7-9 and TRBJ1-5 provide the parts outside the CDR3, is DTGVSQNPRHKITKRGQNVTFRCDPISEHNRLYWYRQTLGQGPEFLTYFQNEAQLEKSRLLSDRFSAERPKGSFSTLEIQRTEQGDSAMYLCASSSGDVLSNQPQHFGDGTRLSIL.

The V call is TRBV6-4, the J call TRBJ1-1; 9 bases are shared with TRBD1. This CDR3 has 12 residues. Germline loops: CDR1 MRHNA, CDR2 SNTAGT. With V trimmed by 6 bases and J by 11 bases, 7 bases remained unmatched. The CDR3 nucleotides read TGTGCCAGCAGCACAGGGGGCGCAGGGGCTTTCTTT. Protein product: CASSTGGAGAFF.

V is TRBV27 and J is TRBJ1-5; 8 bases match TRBD1. Trimming at V came to 2 bases and at J to 4 bases, leaving 4 bases not matched to a gene. The CDR3 covers 15 residues. The germline CDR1 and CDR2 sequences are MNHEY and SMNVEV (reference sequence). The DNA for the CDR3 is TGTGCCAGCAGTTTAGGACAGGGAGGGAATCAGCCCCAGCATTTT. It yields the protein CASSLGQGGNQPQHF.